These 27 T cell receptor beta chains were sequenced from one sample in a study of control samples from healthy donors and cancer patients. Data came from immunoSEQ multiplex PCR; TCRdb stores just in-frame clones and leaves some out. Among about 180,000 clones, approximately 90% were seen once, and the ten largest hold over 1.1%. The sequenced sample consisted of blood. All receptors come from a man in his thirties or forties in good health.

This clone was found once. Other DNA sequences in the same sample also yield this CDR3. V gene TRBV18 combines with J gene TRBJ2-2; possible D gene TRBD2, 6 bases. CDR1 is KGHSH, CDR2 LQKENI, per germline. Deletions cut 3 bases from V and 5 bases from J, with 7 bases between. CDR3 length: 13 amino acids. The CDR3 region is CASSPGTTGELFF. The CDR3 DNA follows: TGTGCCAGCTCACCGGGGACTACCGGGGAGCTGTTTTTT.

The rearrangement joins TRBV6-5 to TRBJ2-3; 9 bases agree with TRBD2. The CDR3 is 15 amino acids. V shed 6 bases and J 0 bases; nucleotides not matched to a gene: 4. The germline gives CDR1 MNHEY, CDR2 SVGAGI. CDR3 DNA sequence: TGTGCCAGCAGCTGGAGCGGGGGGAGCACAGATACGCAGTATTTT. Encoded protein: CASSWSGGSTDTQYF.

This chain connects TRBV19 to TRBJ2-7; possible D gene TRBD2, 7 bases. Germline V lookup: CDR1 LNHDA, CDR2 SQIVND (reference sequence). The ends were cut back, 7 bases at V and 0 bases at J, with 16 bases in the middle. This CDR3 contains 15 residues. CDR3 in amino acids: CASKGGDQSSYEQYF. Written as DNA, the CDR3 is TGTGCCAGTAAAGGGGGGGACCAGAGCTCCTACGAGCAGTACTTC.

CDR3 residues: CASSQVLGGRADGNQPQHF. For the CDR3, the DNA is TGTGCCAGCAGCCAAGTCCTAGGAGGCAGGGCAGACGGCAATCAGCCCCAGCATTTT. The chain combines TRBV4-2 with TRBJ1-5; tentative D call: TRBD1 (5 bases). Germline-derived CDR1 and CDR2 are LGHNA and YNFKEQ. Trimming cost V 1 base and J 2 bases, with 21 bases left between them. CDR3 size: 19 residues.

The table lists this clone with a few counts. V gene TRBV5-4 combines with J gene TRBJ1-2; D possibly corresponds to TRBD1 (6 bases). There are 14 residues in the CDR3. V gave up 4 bases and J gave up 4 bases, with 14 bases separating them. Germline V CDR1 and CDR2: SGHNT, YYREEE (reference sequence). The CDR3 protein is CASSASGESYGYTF. In DNA form, the CDR3 reads TGTGCCAGCAGCGCCTCAGGGGAGAGCTATGGCTACACCTTC.

The chain uses TRBV5-1 and TRBJ1-4; TRBD1 might be the D (6 bases). The CDR3 runs 14 residues. CDR1 is SGHRS and CDR2 is YFSETQ in the germline V gene. V shed 4 bases and J shed 8 bases, with 15 bases lying between them. This chain's CDR3 is CASSQDRRGEKLFF. The CDR3 region has the DNA TGCGCCAGCAGCCAAGACAGGAGGGGGGAAAAACTGTTTTTT.

The gene calls are TRBV27 and TRBJ1-2; no clear D. The V end lost 4 bases, the J end lost 1 base, and 10 bases lay between the germline ends. The CDR3 runs to 14 residues. CDR1 and CDR2 from the germline V gene are MNHEY and SMNVEV (reference sequence). The CDR3 DNA reads as TGTGCCAGCAGTTCTGGGAATGGTAACTATGGCTACACCTTC. This translates into CASSSGNGNYGYTF.

The chain couples TRBV5-8 to TRBJ1-2, with no clear D. The CDR3 contains 13 residues. Trimming pared 4 bases from V and 3 bases from J, leaving 10 bases between. In germline, CDR1 is SGHTS, CDR2 YDEGEE. CDR3 region: CASSQAVDYGYTF. CDR3 coding DNA: TGTGCCAGCAGCCAAGCGGTGGACTATGGCTACACCTTC.

J is TRBJ2-1 and V is TRBV10-1, with a tentative D call TRBD1 (6 bases). Germline V gene lookup returns CDR1 WNHNN and CDR2 SYGVQD (reference sequence). V dropped 0 bases and J dropped 7 bases, with 10 bases sitting between them. The CDR3 totals 14 residues. This CDR3 reads CASSESWGRNEQFF. The CDR3 DNA reads as TGCGCCAGCAGTGAGTCTTGGGGGCGGAATGAGCAGTTCTTC.

The chain has TRBV28 and TRBJ1-6; TRBD1 agrees at 7 bases. The V segment lost 8 bases and the J segment 9 bases; nucleotides outside the gene matches: 13. The germline V gene has CDR1 MDHEN and CDR2 SYDVKM. The CDR3 runs to 15 residues. The CDR3 reads CASQGDTPYASPLHF. As DNA, the CDR3 is TGTGCCAGCCAGGGGGACACCCCGTACGCTTCACCCCTCCACTTT. Supplemented by reference TRBV28 and TRBJ1-6, the full variable domain reads DVKVTQSSRYLVKRTGEKVFLECVQDMDHENMFWYRQDPGLGLRLIYFSYDVKMKEKGDIPEGYSVSREKKERFSLILESASTNQTSMYLCASQGDTPYASPLHFGNGTRLTVT.

On this clone: A read error may produce the germline difference seen at one junction end. The chain couples TRBV15 to TRBJ2-2, with a possible D match to TRBD1 (6 bases). CDR1 is LNHNV, CDR2 YYDKDF, per germline (reference sequence). This CDR3 spans 16 amino acids. CDR3 nucleotide sequence: TGTGCCACCAGCACCCGAATAGCAACAGGGTCGAGGGGAGCTGTTTTT. This codes for CATSTRIATGSRGAVF.

V and J are TRBV27 and TRBJ2-7, with 10 bases that match TRBD1. Germline assignment: CDR1 MNHEY and CDR2 SMNVEV (reference sequence). With 2 bases clipped from V and 3 bases from J, the junction kept 4 bases outside the gene matches. The CDR3 has 15 residues. The CDR3 region is CASSLRQGAIYEQYF. The DNA of the CDR3 is TGTGCCAGCAGTTTAAGACAGGGGGCCATCTACGAGCAGTACTTC.

J is TRBJ2-2 and V is TRBV5-1, with D hard to call. The CDR3 contains 14 residues. V was pared by 2 bases and J by 1 base, with 6 bases between. Per the germline V gene, CDR1 is SGHRS and CDR2 is YFSETQ. CDR3 sequence (DNA): TGCGCCAGCAGCTTCACCGGGAACACCGGGGAGCTGTTTTTT. It yields the protein CASSFTGNTGELFF.

V gene TRBV19 combines with J gene TRBJ1-2; possible D gene TRBD1, 5 bases. The CDR3 consists of 14 residues. The germline V gene encodes CDR1 LNHDA and CDR2 SQIVND (reference sequence). V was trimmed by 6 bases and J by 3 bases, leaving 14 bases between them. Here the CDR3 DNA reads TGTGCCAGTAGGCCGGGACCGAAAGACTATGGCTACACCTTC. Its translation: CASRPGPKDYGYTF.

The rearrangement links TRBV30 to TRBJ2-7; D is uncertain. The V gene's germline CDR1 is GTSNPN and CDR2 SVGIG (reference sequence). V was shortened by 1 base and J by 3 bases, with 10 bases between the two germline ends. The CDR3 consists of 13 residues. The DNA for the CDR3 is TGTGCCTGGAGTGAAAGTTTCCGCTACGAGCAGTACTTC. Residues: CAWSESFRYEQYF.

The chain joins TRBV10-3 to TRBJ1-1; D might be TRBD1 (5 bases). The germline gives CDR1 ENHRY, CDR2 SYGVKD. Trimming took 6 bases from V and 3 from J, leaving 11 bases between them. The CDR3 runs to 13 residues. The chain's CDR3 is CAISPRGDTEAFF. The CDR3 DNA reads as TGTGCCATCAGCCCTAGAGGGGACACTGAAGCTTTCTTT.

The rearrangement joins TRBV27 to TRBJ2-1; D call uncertain. Germline V gene sequence: CDR1 MNHEY, CDR2 SMNVEV (reference sequence). The CDR3 is made up of 12 amino acids. Trimming pared 6 bases from V and 10 bases from J, leaving 13 bases between. The CDR3 here is CASRHRMLEQFF. The CDR3 bases are TGTGCCAGCAGACATCGAATGTTAGAGCAGTTCTTC.

The J gene is TRBJ2-2, the V gene TRBV15, with D unresolved. The V and J ends lost 3 bases and 1 base respectively, with 9 bases between them. The CDR3 runs 15 residues. Germline assignment: CDR1 LNHNV and CDR2 YYDKDF (reference sequence). CDR3 bases: TGTGCCACCAGCAGCGGTAGGCGGAACACCGGGGAGCTGTTTTTT. This translates into CATSSGRRNTGELFF. Together with reference TRBV15 and TRBJ2-2, the CDR3 gives the full variable domain: DAMVIQNPRYQVTQFGKPVTLSCSQTLNHNVMYWYQQKSSQAPKLLFHYYDKDFNNEADTPDNFQSRRPNTSFCFLDIRSPGLGDTAMYLCATSSGRRNTGELFFGEGSRLTVL.

This clone has only one observation. This chain connects TRBV2 to TRBJ1-3, with a tentative D call TRBD1 (6 bases). The CDR3 totals 13 residues. The germline V gene encodes CDR1 SNHLY and CDR2 FYNNEI. The germline V and J ends were trimmed by 4 bases and 7 bases, with 11 bases remaining between them. The CDR3 sequence is CASSGGQLNTIYF. The CDR3 bases are TGTGCCAGCAGTGGCGGACAGCTCAACACCATATATTTT.

V and J are TRBV6-5 and TRBJ2-5; a weak D match, TRBD1 (6 bases). The CDR3 runs 14 residues. V was cut by 5 bases and J by 1 base, with 11 bases left in between. Per germline, CDR1 MNHEY and CDR2 SVGAGI. The DNA for the CDR3 is TGTGCCAGCAGTCGCGGACAGCTCCAAGAGACCCAGTACTTC. This gives the protein CASSRGQLQETQYF.

The chain couples TRBV27 to TRBJ1-2; a weak D match, TRBD1 (6 bases). Trimming pared 7 bases from V and 0 bases from J, leaving 15 bases between. This CDR3 is 15 amino acids long. From germline, CDR1 is MNHEY and CDR2 SMNVEV (reference sequence). CDR3 DNA sequence: TGTGCCAGCACCCCTCGAGACAGGCCTAACTATGGCTACACCTTC. This encodes CASTPRDRPNYGYTF.

A note on this clone: Other DNA sequences in the same sample also yield this CDR3. The chain employs TRBV9 and TRBJ1-4; tentatively, D is TRBD1 (5 bases). CDR1 is SGDLS, CDR2 YYNGEE, per germline. V dropped 0 bases and J dropped 5 bases, with 8 bases sitting between them. The CDR3 runs 14 residues. Here the CDR3 reads CASSVGQGNEKLFF. DNA of the CDR3: TGTGCCAGCAGCGTAGGGCAGGGCAATGAAAAACTGTTTTTT.

This sequence joins TRBV28 and TRBJ2-3; 10 bases match TRBD2. The CDR3 has 16 residues. V lost 3 bases to trimming and J lost 5 bases; unmatched junction nucleotides: 8. Germline V gives CDR1 MDHEN, CDR2 SYDVKM. The CDR3 protein is CASSFPSGSGGDTQYF. The CDR3 DNA sequence: TGTGCCAGCAGTTTCCCTAGCGGGAGTGGCGGAGATACGCAGTATTTT.

The chain joins TRBV27 to TRBJ2-1, with 14 nucleotides matching TRBD2. Germline assignment: CDR1 MNHEY and CDR2 SMNVEV (reference sequence). The CDR3 has 17 amino acids. Unmatched junction bases numbered 13, after V lost 5 bases and J lost 10 bases. The chain's CDR3 is CASSARPGTSGSLEQFF. CDR3 DNA sequence: TGTGCCAGCAGTGCCCGCCCAGGGACTAGCGGGAGTCTGGAGCAGTTCTTC.

This clone was observed a single time. CDR3 loop: CASSLVARETQYF. The CDR3 DNA sequence: TGCGCCAGCAGCTTGGTAGCGAGGGAGACCCAGTACTTC. The chain couples TRBV5-1 to TRBJ2-5; D possibly corresponds to TRBD2 (5 bases). The V gene lost 0 bases and the J gene lost 5 bases, with 8 bases spanning the gap. This CDR3 is built from 13 residues. Per the germline V gene, CDR1 is SGHRS and CDR2 is YFSETQ.

The CDR3 DNA reads TGTGCCAGCACCCCAGGGGGGAACCAAGAGACCCAGTACTTC. It specifies CASTPGGNQETQYF. This rearrangement joins TRBV7-2 to TRBJ2-5, with D maybe TRBD1 (7 bases). The V end was cut by 7 bases, the J end by 0 bases, with 12 bases between. The germline CDR1 and CDR2 sequences are SGHTA and FQGNSA. This CDR3 is 14 amino acids long.

The chain uses TRBV9 and TRBJ2-1, with TRBD1 matching over 11 bases. The V segment lost 5 bases and the J segment 5 bases; nucleotides outside the gene matches: 6. The V gene's germline CDR1 is SGDLS and CDR2 YYNGEE. The CDR3 totals 15 residues. CDR3: CASREGQGADNEQFF. CDR3 sequence (DNA): TGTGCCAGCAGGGAAGGACAGGGGGCAGACAATGAGCAGTTCTTC.